This T cell receptor beta chain stems from a study of cytomegalovirus exposure and HLA in healthy donors. Study findings and constraints: A classifier reportedly called cytomegalovirus status with high sensitivity and specificity. A missense DCLRE1C variant was associated with V- and J-gene trimming of TCR beta chains in a later analysis, and an independent cohort replicated the association.

Primers included in the PCR were 60 Vbeta and 13 Jbeta primers. Original handling: Later work found around 85 million unique TCR beta chains, with approximately 12 million shared. Clones were sequenced by immunoSEQ multiplex PCR, and TCRdb holds only the in-frame ones, with some missing. The V and J calls and clone size come from that table; D and trimming were worked out from the DNA. The table has 200,000 to 250,000 clones, more than 60% seen once. A word on this clone: Its antigen is as yet unknown.

Sequencing was performed on PBMCs. This sequence was found in a man aged 50 to 60 in good health and CMV-seronegative.

The CDR3 DNA reads TGTGCCAGCAGCGTAATGGGTCTAGCGGATTACAATGAGCAGTTCTTC. It codes for CASSVMGLADYNEQFF. The V gene is TRBV9, the J gene TRBJ2-1; 7 bases match TRBD2. CDR1 and CDR2 from the germline V gene are SGDLS and YYNGEE. This CDR3 comprises 16 residues. Trimming at V came to 1 base and at J to 4 bases, leaving 8 bases not matched to a gene.